Shown below are 15 T cell receptor beta chains from a single sample sequenced in a study of Ad26.COV2.S vaccination and SARS-CoV-2 variants. Generated by immunoSEQ multiplex PCR, the TCRdb table keeps only in-frame clones and is missing some. The table includes some 320,000 clones, approximately 80% detected once. As for treatment: around 19 received Ad26.COV2.S at low or high dose, single or two shots; several received placebo; per-sample allocation not given. Samples were taken on day 63 after the first vaccine or placebo injection. The sequencing here drew on peripheral blood, taken in a trial of Ad26.COV2.S vaccine versus placebo. These receptors were collected from a person aged 18-60 years who received the Ad26.COV2.S COVID-19 vaccine or a placebo.

The chain uses TRBV29-1 and TRBJ2-7; D is possibly TRBD2 (6 bases). Between the trimmed V and J ends, which lost 2 bases and 0 bases, there was a span of 8 bases. Looked up from germline, CDR1 is SQVTM and CDR2 is ANQGSEA. The CDR3 spans 13 residues. CDR3 residues: CSVESRDSYEQYF. The CDR3 region has the DNA TGCAGCGTTGAATCGCGGGACTCCTACGAGCAGTACTTC.

The chain joins TRBV6-1 to TRBJ2-7, with 9 bases that match TRBD2. After removal of 0 bases from V and 7 bases from J, the junction contained 7 bases not matched to a gene. This CDR3 has 15 amino acids. Germline CDR1 and CDR2: MNHNS and SASEGT. CDR3 sequence (DNA): TGTGCCAGCAGTGAAGCGCCCCTAGCGGGGCGGGAGCAGTACTTC. This translates into CASSEAPLAGREQYF.

The chain couples TRBV2 to TRBJ1-3; weak D call: TRBD1 (6 bases). This CDR3 has 15 residues. CDR1 is SNHLY and CDR2 is FYNNEI in the germline V gene. V dropped 0 bases and J dropped 4 bases, with 10 bases sitting between them. This CDR3 reads CASSEAGRGGNTIYF. As DNA, the CDR3 is TGTGCCAGCAGTGAAGCGGGCAGGGGAGGAAACACCATATATTTT.

The rearrangement links TRBV6-2 or TRBV6-3 to TRBJ1-5; D is unclear. Trimming left V 6 bases short and J 0 bases short, with 15 bases between. Germline loops: CDR1 MNHEY, CDR2 SVGEGT. The CDR3 totals 16 residues. The CDR3 spells CASSPTRVNSNQPQHF. CDR3 nucleotide sequence: TGTGCCAGCAGCCCTACCCGGGTTAATAGCAATCAGCCCCAGCATTTT.

The genes are TRBV7-9 and TRBJ2-3, with D possibly matching TRBD1 (5 bases). With 3 bases removed from V and 0 bases from J, the gap between germline ends came to 10 bases. The length of the CDR3 is 15 residues. Germline CDR1 and CDR2: SEHNR and FQNEAQ (reference sequence). In DNA form, the CDR3 reads TGTGCCAGCAGCTTGGACATCCCTAGCACAGATACGCAGTATTTT. As protein: CASSLDIPSTDTQYF.

The chain combines TRBV5-1 with TRBJ2-3; TRBD1 matches 7 bases. The CDR3 spans 13 residues. J was trimmed by 2 bases and V by 7 bases; bases with no gene match: 4. Looked up from germline, CDR1 is SGHRS and CDR2 is YFSETQ. The DNA for the CDR3 is TGCGCCAGCCGGGACAGTTCCACAGATACGCAGTATTTT. Protein product: CASRDSSTDTQYF.

This clone was observed many times. The chain has TRBV28 and TRBJ1-2, with a possible D match to TRBD1 (6 bases). Germline assignment: CDR1 MDHEN and CDR2 SYDVKM. The CDR3 is made up of 13 amino acids. Deletions cut 5 bases from V and 8 bases from J, with 15 bases between. CDR3 sequence reads: CASSRGNRDGYTF. CDR3 in DNA: TGTGCCAGCAGTCGGGGTAACAGGGACGGCTACACCTTC.

The V and J genes are TRBV6-5 and TRBJ2-3; D ambiguous. Germline V lookup: CDR1 MNHEY, CDR2 SVGAGI. Deletions cut 7 bases from V and 2 bases from J, with 16 bases between. CDR3 length: 15 amino acids. The CDR3 DNA sequence: TGTGCCAGCACCCTCGGTGGGCAGGTCACAGATACGCAGTATTTT. It specifies CASTLGGQVTDTQYF.

This chain uses TRBV7-3 with TRBJ2-1; 13 bases align to TRBD2. The germline gives CDR1 SGHTA, CDR2 FQGTGA. V shed 2 bases, J shed 6 bases, and the junction held 4 bases outside the gene matches. This CDR3 has 16 amino acids. The DNA for the CDR3 is TGTGCCAGCAGCTTAGGACTAGCGGGGGTACGCAATGAGCAGTTCTTC. It encodes CASSLGLAGVRNEQFF. The full variable domain, completed using reference TRBV7-3 and TRBJ2-1, is GAGVSQTPSNKVTEKGKYVELRCDPISGHTALYWYRQSLGQGPEFLIYFQGTGAADDSGLPNDRFFAVRPEGSVSTLKIQRTERGDSAVYLCASSLGLAGVRNEQFFGPGTRLTVL.

The CDR3 reads CASSLFPLRRGTNYEQYF. The CDR3 DNA sequence: TGTGCCAGCAGTTTATTCCCCCTTAGGAGGGGTACAAACTACGAGCAGTACTTC. The V call is TRBV27, the J call TRBJ2-7, with D possibly being TRBD2 (6 bases). V was pared by 1 base and J by 3 bases, with 22 bases between. This CDR3 has 18 residues. Per germline, CDR1 MNHEY and CDR2 SMNVEV (reference sequence).

The CDR3 region is CASRLLMTGGDGYTF. As DNA, the CDR3 is TGCGCCAGCAGACTTCTAATGACAGGGGGCGATGGCTACACCTTC. The chain joins TRBV5-1 to TRBJ1-2; 10 positions match TRBD1. Germline values: CDR1 SGHRS, CDR2 YFSETQ. The ends lost 5 bases at V and 6 bases at J; junction bases unmatched: 10. This CDR3 spans 15 amino acids. The full variable domain, rest sourced from reference TRBV5-1 and TRBJ1-2, is KAGVTQTPRYLIKTRGQQVTLSCSPISGHRSVSWYQQTPGQGLQFLFEYFSETQRNKGNFPGRFSGRQFSNSRSEMNVSTLELGDSALYLCASRLLMTGGDGYTFGSGTRLTVV.

J is TRBJ1-4 and V is TRBV30; 8 bases match TRBD1. Germline V gene sequence: CDR1 GTSNPN, CDR2 SVGIG (reference sequence). V shed 2 bases and J 4 bases; nucleotides not matched to a gene: 6. CDR3 size: 15 residues. The CDR3, as DNA: TGTGCCTGGAGTATAACAGGGGGAGTTAATGAAAAACTGTTTTTT. Translation gives CAWSITGGVNEKLFF.

V and J are TRBV2 and TRBJ2-7, with D hard to call. Between the trimmed V and J ends, which lost 6 bases and 5 bases, there was a span of 11 bases. The V gene's germline CDR1 is SNHLY and CDR2 FYNNEI. The CDR3 sequence is 12 residues long. The CDR3 DNA reads TGTGCCAGCAGCGCTAGTGGTAACGAGCAGTACTTC. This gives the protein CASSASGNEQYF.

This sequence joins TRBV7-9 and TRBJ1-1, with D possibly being TRBD1 (6 bases). The CDR3 runs to 14 residues. V lost 2 bases and J 2 bases, leaving 9 bases between the germline ends. Germline assignment: CDR1 SEHNR and CDR2 FQNEAQ (reference sequence). CDR3 loop: CASSLRTVNTEAFF. CDR3 in DNA: TGTGCCAGCAGCTTAAGGACAGTCAACACTGAAGCTTTCTTT.

The rearrangement uses TRBV19 and TRBJ2-1; TRBD2 might be the D (6 bases). The CDR3 covers 15 residues. The V gene lost 6 bases and the J gene lost 8 bases, with 20 bases spanning the gap. The V gene's germline CDR1 is LNHDA and CDR2 SQIVND (reference sequence). The CDR3 DNA sequence: TGTGCCAGTAGGATGGGAGGTCTCCTGGGGGATGAGCAGTTCTTC. It yields the protein CASRMGGLLGDEQFF.